These T cell receptor beta chains were read from a single sample in a study of blood T cell repertoires in COVID-19. TCRdb keeps only in-frame clones here, not all; method: immunoSEQ multiplex PCR. The sample yields a few hundred thousand clones, roughly 80% seen once. Specimen: peripheral blood. The receptors derive from a woman at least 80 years old with acute or convalescent COVID-19. CDR3s include the opening cysteine and the closing phenylalanine or tryptophan. The D gene is left open where the match is weak. For some rows the clone size is stated as once, few or many, or as a class when expanded; others skip it.

V	J	size	D	DNA	CDR3
TRBV9	TRBJ1-2	NA	TRBD1	TGTGCCAGCAGCGTAGACGTGGACAGGGATGATGGCTACACCTTC	CASSVDVDRDDGYTF
TRBV9	TRBJ1-1	few	TRBD1	TGTGCCAGCAGCTCACAGGGGGTCGACACTGAAGCTTTCTTT	CASSSQGVDTEAFF
TRBV24-1	TRBJ1-5	NA	TRBD1	TGTGCCACCTTAGAACCCGGGACAGGCGTATGTCAGCCCCAGCATTTT	CATLEPGTGVCQPQHF
TRBV18	TRBJ2-7	NA	TRBD1	TGTGCCAGCTCACTTGACAGGGGTGGTTCCTACGAGCAGTACTTC	CASSLDRGGSYEQYF
TRBV7-7	TRBJ2-2	NA	NA	TGTGCTAGCAGCTTAGGCGCCTCCCGGGACACCGGGGAGCTGTTTTTT	CASSLGASRDTGELFF
TRBV19	TRBJ1-2	NA	NA	TGTGCCAGTCAGTATAGGCCCAGGGATGGCTACACCTTC	CASQYRPRDGYTF
TRBV11-2	TRBJ1-2	NA	NA	TGTGCCAGCAGCTCAGGTGCCTATGGCTACACCTTC	CASSSGAYGYTF
TRBV19	TRBJ2-7	NA	TRBD1	TGTGCCACCGGGACAGGGGGCGAGCAGTACTTC	CATGTGGEQYF
TRBV3-1/TRBV3-2	TRBJ2-5	NA	NA	TGTGCCAGCCGACTGAGCATAGGGGCCCAGTACTTC	CASRLSIGAQYF
TRBV18	TRBJ1-5	few	TRBD1	TGTGCCAGCTCACGGGCAGGGGGAAGCAATCAGCCCCAGCATTTT	CASSRAGGSNQPQHF
TRBV6-1	TRBJ2-1	NA	TRBD1	TGTGCCAGCAGTGAAGGGTCCACAGGGGGCGCGATGAAGTTCTTC	CASSEGSTGGAMKFF
TRBV12-5	TRBJ1-2	NA	TRBD1	TGTGCTAGTGGTTTGGGACAGGGAGGCTACACCTTC	CASGLGQGGYTF
TRBV7-8	TRBJ1-1	NA	NA	TGTGCCAGCAGCTTAGCGCGGGGGAACACTGAAGCTTTCTTT	CASSLARGNTEAFF
TRBV6-6	TRBJ2-5	NA	NA	TGTGCCAGCAGCTTTGGGTACGACAGAGGCGAAGAGACCCAGTACTTC	CASSFGYDRGEETQYF
TRBV19	TRBJ2-3	NA	NA	TGTGCCAGTAGTATAACCGGTCGGGGCACAGATACGCAGTATTTT	CASSITGRGTDTQYF
TRBV4-1	TRBJ1-2	NA	NA	TGCGCCAGCAGCCAAGATTGGCCAGATAACTATGGCTACACCTTC	CASSQDWPDNYGYTF
TRBV5-1	TRBJ2-3	few	NA	TGCGCCAGCAGCTTGTACAGGGAAGTTACGCAGTATTTT	CASSLYREVTQYF
TRBV4-2	TRBJ1-2	NA	TRBD1	TGTGCCAGCAGCCATGACCGGGACAGGGGTTTCGGCTACACCTTC	CASSHDRDRGFGYTF
TRBV7-8	TRBJ1-2	NA	TRBD1	TGTGCCAGCAGCTGGGACAGAACCTCCCGTGGCTACACCTTC	CASSWDRTSRGYTF
TRBV19	TRBJ2-2	NA	TRBD1	TGTGCCAGTAGTGAGGGGACAGGGTCCGGGGAGCTGTTTTTT	CASSEGTGSGELFF
TRBV12-3/TRBV12-4	TRBJ1-2	NA	NA	TGTGCCAGCAGTTTGGACAGTAACTATGGCTACACCTTC	CASSLDSNYGYTF
TRBV19	TRBJ2-1	NA	TRBD1	TGTGCCAGTAGTATAGCCAGGGGGAGTGAGCAGTTCTTC	CASSIARGSEQFF
TRBV6-4	TRBJ1-1	NA	NA	TGTGCCAGCAGTGACGTCGGGGGTCGGGCTTTCTTT	CASSDVGGRAFF
TRBV3-1/TRBV3-2	TRBJ2-3	NA	TRBD2	TGTGCCAGCAGCCAACCTCTAGCGGGGGCTGGGGATACGCAGTATTTT	CASSQPLAGAGDTQYF
TRBV27	TRBJ2-1	NA	TRBD2	TGTGCCAGCAGTTTTCCCCCACGACTAGCGGGAGTATACAATGAGCAGTTCTTC	CASSFPPRLAGVYNEQFF
TRBV3-1/TRBV3-2	TRBJ1-3	NA	NA	TGTGCCAGCAGTTACAGGGCAGACTCTGGAAACACCATATATTTT	CASSYRADSGNTIYF